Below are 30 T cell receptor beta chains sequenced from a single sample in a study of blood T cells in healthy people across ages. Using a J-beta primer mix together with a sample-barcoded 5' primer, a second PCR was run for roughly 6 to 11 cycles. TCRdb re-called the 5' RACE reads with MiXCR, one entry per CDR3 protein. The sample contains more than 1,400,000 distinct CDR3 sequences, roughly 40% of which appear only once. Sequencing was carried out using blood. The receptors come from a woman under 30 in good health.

The DNA for the CDR3 is TGTGCCAGCAGCTTATTTGGACTAGCGGGATCTGGGGCCAACGTCCTGACTTTC. It yields the protein CASSLFGLAGSGANVLTF. This chain joins TRBV11-2 and TRBJ2-6; 12 nucleotides line up with TRBD2. The CDR3 is 18 amino acids. The J segment lost 1 base and the V segment lost 2 bases, leaving 3 bases of the junction unmatched. Germline lookup yields CDR1 SGHAT and CDR2 FQNNGV.

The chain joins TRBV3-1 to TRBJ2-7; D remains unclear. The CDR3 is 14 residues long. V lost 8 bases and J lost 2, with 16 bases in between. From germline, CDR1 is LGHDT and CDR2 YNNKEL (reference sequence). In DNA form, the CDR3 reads TGTGCCAGCTCCCTAACGCTCCCTACCTACGAGCAGTACTTC. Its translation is CASSLTLPTYEQYF.

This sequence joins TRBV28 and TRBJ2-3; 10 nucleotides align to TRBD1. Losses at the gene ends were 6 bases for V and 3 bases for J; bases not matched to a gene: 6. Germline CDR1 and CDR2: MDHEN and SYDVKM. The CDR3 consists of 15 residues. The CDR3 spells CASRRWTGGTDTQYF. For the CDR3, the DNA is TGTGCCAGCAGGAGGTGGACAGGGGGAACAGATACGCAGTATTTT. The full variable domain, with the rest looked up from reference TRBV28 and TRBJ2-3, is DVKVTQSSRYLVKRTGEKVFLECVQDMDHENMFWYRQDPGLGLRLIYFSYDVKMKEKGDIPEGYSVSREKKERFSLILESASTNQTSMYLCASRRWTGGTDTQYFGPGTRLTVL.

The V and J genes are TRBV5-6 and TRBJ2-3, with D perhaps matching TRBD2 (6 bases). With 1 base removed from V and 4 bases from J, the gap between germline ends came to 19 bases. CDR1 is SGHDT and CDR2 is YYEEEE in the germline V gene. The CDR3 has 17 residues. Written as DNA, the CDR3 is TGTGCCAGCAGCTTGACAGATCTAGCGCCCAAGGCAGATACGCAGTATTTT. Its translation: CASSLTDLAPKADTQYF.

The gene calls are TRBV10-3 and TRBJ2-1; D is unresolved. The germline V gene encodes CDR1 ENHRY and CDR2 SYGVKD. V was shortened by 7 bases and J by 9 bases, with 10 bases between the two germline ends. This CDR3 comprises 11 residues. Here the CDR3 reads CAINRVGEQFF. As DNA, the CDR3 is TGTGCCATCAATCGTGTAGGTGAGCAGTTCTTC.

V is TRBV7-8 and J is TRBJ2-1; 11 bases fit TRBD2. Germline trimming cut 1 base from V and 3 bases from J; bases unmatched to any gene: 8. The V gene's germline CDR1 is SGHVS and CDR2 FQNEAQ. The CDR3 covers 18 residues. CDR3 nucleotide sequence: TGTGCCAGCAGCTTAGGGGTAGCGGGGGGGCTAGGCTACAATGAGCAGTTCTTC. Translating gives CASSLGVAGGLGYNEQFF. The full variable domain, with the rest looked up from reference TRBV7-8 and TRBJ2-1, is GAGVSQSPRYKVAKRGQDVALRCDPISGHVSLFWYQQALGQGPEFLTYFQNEAQLDKSGLPSDRFFAERPEGSVSTLKIQRTQQEDSAVYLCASSLGVAGGLGYNEQFFGPGTRLTVL.

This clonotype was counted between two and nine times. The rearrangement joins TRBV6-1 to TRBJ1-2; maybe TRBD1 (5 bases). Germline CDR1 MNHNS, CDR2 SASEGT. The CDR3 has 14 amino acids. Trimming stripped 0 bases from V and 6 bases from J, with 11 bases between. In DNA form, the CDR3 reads TGTGCCAGCAGTGAAGCGGGGGGTTGGGATGGCTACACCTTC. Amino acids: CASSEAGGWDGYTF.

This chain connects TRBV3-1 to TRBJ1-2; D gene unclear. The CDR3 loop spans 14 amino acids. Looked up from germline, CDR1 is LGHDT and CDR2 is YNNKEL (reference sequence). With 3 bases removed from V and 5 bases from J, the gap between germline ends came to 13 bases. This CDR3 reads CASSHRRTVYGYTF. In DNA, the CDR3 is TGTGCCAGCAGCCATCGCCGGACGGTTTATGGCTACACCTTC.

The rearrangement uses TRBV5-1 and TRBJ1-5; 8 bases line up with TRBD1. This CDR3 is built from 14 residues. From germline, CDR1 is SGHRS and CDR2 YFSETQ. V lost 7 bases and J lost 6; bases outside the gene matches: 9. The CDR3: CASGSTGDGQPQHF. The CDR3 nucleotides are TGCGCCAGCGGCTCGACAGGGGACGGTCAGCCCCAGCATTTT.

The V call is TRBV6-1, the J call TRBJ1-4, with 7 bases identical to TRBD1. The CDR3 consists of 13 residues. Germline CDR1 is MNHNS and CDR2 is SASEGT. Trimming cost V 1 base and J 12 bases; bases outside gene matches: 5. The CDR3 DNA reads TGTGCCAGCAGTGAAGGCCGACAGGGCGAACTGTTTTTT. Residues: CASSEGRQGELFF.

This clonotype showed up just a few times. DNA of the CDR3: TGCGCCAGCAGCCTCCGATCGACACTGAGCTCCTACAATGAGCAGTTCTTC. Translating it yields CASSLRSTLSSYNEQFF. This chain links TRBV5-1 with TRBJ2-1, with D uncertain. The CDR3 runs 17 residues. Trimming removed 4 bases at V and 0 bases at J, with 17 bases between. CDR1 is SGHRS and CDR2 is YFSETQ in the germline V gene.

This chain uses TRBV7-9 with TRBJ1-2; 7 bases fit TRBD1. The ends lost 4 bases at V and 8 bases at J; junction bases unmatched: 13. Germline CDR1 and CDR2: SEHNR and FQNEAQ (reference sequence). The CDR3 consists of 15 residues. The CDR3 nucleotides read TGTGCCAGCAGCTCGGGACAGATGCGACTGGGGGGCTACACCTTC. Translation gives CASSSGQMRLGGYTF.

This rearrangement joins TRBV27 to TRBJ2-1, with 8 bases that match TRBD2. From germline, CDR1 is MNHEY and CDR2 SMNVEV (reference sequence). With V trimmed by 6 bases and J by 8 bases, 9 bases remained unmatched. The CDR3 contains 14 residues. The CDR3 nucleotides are TGTGCCAGCAGACGAGCGGGAGTCTTGGATGAGCAGTTCTTC. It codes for CASRRAGVLDEQFF.

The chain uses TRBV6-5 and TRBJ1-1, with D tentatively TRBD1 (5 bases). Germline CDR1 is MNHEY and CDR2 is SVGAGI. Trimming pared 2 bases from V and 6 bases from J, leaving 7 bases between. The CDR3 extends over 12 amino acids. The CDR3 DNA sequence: TGTGCCAGCAGTTACGACAGATCTGAAGCTTTCTTT. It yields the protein CASSYDRSEAFF.

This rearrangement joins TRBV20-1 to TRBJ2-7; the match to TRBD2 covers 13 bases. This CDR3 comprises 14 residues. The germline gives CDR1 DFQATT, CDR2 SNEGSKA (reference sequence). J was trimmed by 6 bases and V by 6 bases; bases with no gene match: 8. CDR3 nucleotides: TGCAGTGCCCCCGGACTAGCGGGAGTACGCGAGCAGTACTTC. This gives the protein CSAPGLAGVREQYF.

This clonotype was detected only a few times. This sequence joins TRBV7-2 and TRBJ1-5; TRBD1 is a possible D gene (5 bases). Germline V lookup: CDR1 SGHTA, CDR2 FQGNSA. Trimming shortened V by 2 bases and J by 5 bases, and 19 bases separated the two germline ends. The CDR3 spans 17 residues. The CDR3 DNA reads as TGTGCCAGCAGCTTAATGGTGAGCCAGGGCGGCTATCAGCCCCAGCATTTT. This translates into CASSLMVSQGGYQPQHF.

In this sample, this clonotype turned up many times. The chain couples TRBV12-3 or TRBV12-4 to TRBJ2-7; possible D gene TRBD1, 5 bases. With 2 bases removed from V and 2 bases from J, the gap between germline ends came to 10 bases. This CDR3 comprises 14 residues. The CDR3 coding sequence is TGTGCCAGCAGTTTATCCCAGGGCCCCTACGAGCAGTACTTC. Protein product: CASSLSQGPYEQYF.

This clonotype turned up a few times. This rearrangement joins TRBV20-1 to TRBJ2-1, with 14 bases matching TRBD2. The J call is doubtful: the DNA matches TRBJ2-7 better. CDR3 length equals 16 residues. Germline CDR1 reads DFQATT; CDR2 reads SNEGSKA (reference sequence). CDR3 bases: TGCAGTGCTAGTCGACTAGCGGGAGGGTCCTACAATGAGCAGTACTTC. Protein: CSASRLAGGSYNEQYF.

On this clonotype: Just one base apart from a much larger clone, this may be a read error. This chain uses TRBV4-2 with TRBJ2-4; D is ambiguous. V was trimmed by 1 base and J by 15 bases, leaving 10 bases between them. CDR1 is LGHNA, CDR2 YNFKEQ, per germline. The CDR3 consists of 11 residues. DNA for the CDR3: TGTGCCAGCAGCCAAGTTAACGAGCGGTACTTC. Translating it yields CASSQVNERYF.

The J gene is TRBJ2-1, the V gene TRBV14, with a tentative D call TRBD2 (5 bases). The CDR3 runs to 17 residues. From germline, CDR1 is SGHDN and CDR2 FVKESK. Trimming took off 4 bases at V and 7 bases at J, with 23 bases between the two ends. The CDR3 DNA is TGTGCCAGCAGCCCGCAGGCCGGGGTGCATCATATAAATGAGCAGTTCTTC. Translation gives CASSPQAGVHHINEQFF.

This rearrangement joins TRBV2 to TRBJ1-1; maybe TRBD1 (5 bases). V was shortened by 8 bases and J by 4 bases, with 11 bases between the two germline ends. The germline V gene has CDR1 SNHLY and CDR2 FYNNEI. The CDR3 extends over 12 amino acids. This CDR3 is CASPPGTTEAFF. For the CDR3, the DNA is TGTGCCAGCCCCCCAGGGACCACTGAAGCTTTCTTT.

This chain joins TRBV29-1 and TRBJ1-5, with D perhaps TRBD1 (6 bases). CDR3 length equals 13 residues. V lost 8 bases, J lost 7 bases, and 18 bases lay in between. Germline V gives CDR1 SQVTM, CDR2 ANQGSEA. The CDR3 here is CSPKGGKGQPQHF. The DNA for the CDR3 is TGCAGCCCCAAAGGGGGGAAGGGACAGCCCCAGCATTTT.

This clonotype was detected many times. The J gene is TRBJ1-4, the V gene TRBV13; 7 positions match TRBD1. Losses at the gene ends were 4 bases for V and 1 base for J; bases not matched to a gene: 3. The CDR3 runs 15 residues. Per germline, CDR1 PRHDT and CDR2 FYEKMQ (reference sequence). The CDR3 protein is CASSSRQGTNEKLFF. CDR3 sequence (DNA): TGTGCCAGCAGCTCCCGACAGGGAACTAATGAAAAACTGTTTTTT.

CDR3 coding DNA: TGTGCCAGCAACTGGGACTCCGGTCGCGATACGCAGTATTTT. Residues: CASNWDSGRDTQYF. This sequence joins TRBV12-3 or TRBV12-4 and TRBJ2-3, with D maybe TRBD2 (6 bases). The V and J ends lost 7 bases and 6 bases respectively, with 17 bases between them. This CDR3 contains 14 residues.

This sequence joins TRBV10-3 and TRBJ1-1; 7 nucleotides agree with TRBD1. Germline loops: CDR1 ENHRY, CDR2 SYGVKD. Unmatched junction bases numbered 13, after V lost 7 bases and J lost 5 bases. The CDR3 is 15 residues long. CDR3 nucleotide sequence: TGTGCCATCATCTACTCGGACAGGACGCGGACTGAAGCTTTCTTT. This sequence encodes CAIIYSDRTRTEAFF.

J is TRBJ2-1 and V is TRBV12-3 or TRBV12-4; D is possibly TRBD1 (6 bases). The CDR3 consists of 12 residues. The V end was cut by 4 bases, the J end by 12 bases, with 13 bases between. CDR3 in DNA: TGTGCCAGCAGTTCGACAGGATCGGGGCAGTTCTTC. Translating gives CASSSTGSGQFF.

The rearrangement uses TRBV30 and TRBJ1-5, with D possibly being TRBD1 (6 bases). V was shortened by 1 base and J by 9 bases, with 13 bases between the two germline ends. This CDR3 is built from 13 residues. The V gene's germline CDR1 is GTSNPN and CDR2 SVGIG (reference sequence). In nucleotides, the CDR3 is TGTGCCTGGAGTGCATCCCCAGGGGCGCCCCAGCATTTT. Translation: CAWSASPGAPQHF.

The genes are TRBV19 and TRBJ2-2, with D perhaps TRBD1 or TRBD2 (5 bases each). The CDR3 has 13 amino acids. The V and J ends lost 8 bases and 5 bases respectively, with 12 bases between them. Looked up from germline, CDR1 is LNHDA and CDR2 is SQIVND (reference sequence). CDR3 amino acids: CASSRGVTGELFF. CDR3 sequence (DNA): TGTGCCAGTTCTCGAGGGGTGACCGGGGAGCTGTTTTTT.

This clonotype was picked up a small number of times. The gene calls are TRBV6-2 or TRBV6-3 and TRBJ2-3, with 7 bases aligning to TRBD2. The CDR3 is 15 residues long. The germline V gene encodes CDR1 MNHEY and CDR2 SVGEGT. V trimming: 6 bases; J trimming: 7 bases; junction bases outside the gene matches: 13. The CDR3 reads CASSLSRGVSNTQYF. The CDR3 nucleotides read TGTGCCAGCAGCCTGTCCCGGGGGGTCTCGAATACGCAGTATTTT.

CDR3 region: CASRASETGELFF. The CDR3 DNA is TGTGCCAGCAGGGCTAGCGAGACCGGGGAGCTGTTTTTT. V is TRBV2 and J is TRBJ2-2; the D gene is possibly TRBD2 (6 bases). Per the germline V gene, CDR1 is SNHLY and CDR2 is FYNNEI. V lost 6 bases to trimming and J lost 5 bases, with 10 bases between them. CDR3 size: 13 residues.